This T cell receptor beta chain was recorded in a study of blood T cells in healthy people across ages. Study-wide results and caveats: There were more naive CD4+ cells and higher diversity in long-lived donors than in aged donors.

The germline CDR1 and CDR2 sequences are GTSNPN and SVGIG (reference sequence). Trimming removed 3 bases from V and 10 bases from J; junction bases left unmatched: 19. The CDR3 sequence is 18 residues long. Primed by a sample-barcoded 5' primer and a J-beta primer mix, a second PCR proceeded for about 6 to 12 cycles. TCRdb used MiXCR to reprocess the 5' RACE reads, holding one entry per CDR3 protein. The data hold 850,000 to 950,000 distinct CDR3 sequences, with under 30% observed a single time. This clonotype was observed many times. As yet, its antigen is unknown. The source is a woman aged 80 or older in good health. The sample taken for sequencing was blood. The rearrangement links TRBV30 to TRBJ1-6; TRBD1 matches at 9 bases. For the CDR3, the DNA is TGTGCCTGGAGCCCCGGGACAGGGTCCATCGTGTGGAAGTCACCCCTCCACTTT. Protein product: CAWSPGTGSIVWKSPLHF.